Below, 7 T cell receptor beta chains from the same sample are listed, as sequenced in a study of shared clonotypes between healthy human individuals. Naive-designated CD8 cells lacked CD45RO, were positively enriched for CCR7, and omitted terminally differentiated effector memory CD45RA+ cells. Measured with immunoSEQ multiplex PCR; TCRdb has only the in-frame clones, and not every one. The table records around 1,900,000 clones, around 95% of them present only once. The sample consisted of naive CD8+ T cells from PBMCs. The source of these receptors is a young man in good health. Some clones in this sample may be carry-over from other donors' samples.

The chain recombines TRBV20-1 with TRBJ1-2; D gene unclear. The V end lost 1 base, the J end lost 7 bases, and 7 bases lay between the germline ends. The CDR3 is made up of 11 amino acids. Germline V lookup: CDR1 DFQATT, CDR2 SNEGSKA (reference sequence). The chain's CDR3 is CSARGISGYTF. The CDR3 DNA is TGCAGTGCTAGAGGGATTTCTGGCTACACCTTC.

Here the CDR3 reads CASSTYRAGANVLTF. CDR3 coding DNA: TGTGCCAGCAGTACGTACAGGGCTGGGGCCAACGTCCTGACTTTC. This chain uses TRBV27 with TRBJ2-6; weak D call: TRBD1 (6 bases). Deletions cut 5 bases from V and 2 bases from J, with 10 bases between. The V gene's germline CDR1 is MNHEY and CDR2 SMNVEV (reference sequence). The length of the CDR3 is 15 residues.

The chain carries TRBV5-4 and TRBJ2-7; D possibly matches TRBD1 or TRBD2 (5 bases each). The CDR3 consists of 13 residues. Germline CDR1 is SGHNT and CDR2 is YYREEE (reference sequence). Trimming cost V 3 bases and J 1 base, with 8 bases left between them. The CDR3 region is CASSSGPSYEQYF. In nucleotides, the CDR3 is TGTGCCAGCAGCTCGGGACCTTCCTACGAGCAGTACTTC.

The V gene is TRBV6-5, the J gene TRBJ2-1, with a weak D call TRBD2 (5 bases). Trimming left V 4 bases short and J 0 bases short, with 10 bases between. The CDR3 extends over 15 amino acids. The germline gives CDR1 MNHEY, CDR2 SVGAGI. In DNA form, the CDR3 reads TGTGCCAGCAGTTCCGGACTGAGCTCCTACAATGAGCAGTTCTTC. It specifies CASSSGLSSYNEQFF.

The chain carries TRBV7-9 and TRBJ2-3; 8 bases fit TRBD2. Germline V gene sequence: CDR1 SEHNR, CDR2 FQNEAQ (reference sequence). J gave up 7 bases and V 2 bases, and 8 bases lay outside the gene matches. The CDR3 runs to 15 residues. The DNA of the CDR3 is TGTGCCAGCAGCTTATCTGCGGGAGGAGCGCATACGCAGTATTTT. It specifies CASSLSAGGAHTQYF.

The V call is TRBV6-4, the J call TRBJ1-5; D possibly corresponds to TRBD1 (5 bases). Trimming took off 6 bases at V and 6 bases at J, with 12 bases between the two ends. The CDR3 runs to 13 residues. Germline CDR1 MRHNA, CDR2 SNTAGT. The CDR3 nucleotides are TGTGCCAGCAGCAAGAGGGGAGGTCAGCCCCAGCATTTT. Amino acids: CASSKRGGQPQHF.

The genes are TRBV10-3 and TRBJ1-5, with TRBD1 matching over 7 bases. Germline CDR1 is ENHRY and CDR2 is SYGVKD. V shed 8 bases and J 4 bases; nucleotides not matched to a gene: 11. The CDR3 length is 15 residues. CDR3 nucleotides: TGTGCCATCGGGGGAGGACAGGACTCTAATCAGCCCCAGCATTTT. As protein: CAIGGGQDSNQPQHF.